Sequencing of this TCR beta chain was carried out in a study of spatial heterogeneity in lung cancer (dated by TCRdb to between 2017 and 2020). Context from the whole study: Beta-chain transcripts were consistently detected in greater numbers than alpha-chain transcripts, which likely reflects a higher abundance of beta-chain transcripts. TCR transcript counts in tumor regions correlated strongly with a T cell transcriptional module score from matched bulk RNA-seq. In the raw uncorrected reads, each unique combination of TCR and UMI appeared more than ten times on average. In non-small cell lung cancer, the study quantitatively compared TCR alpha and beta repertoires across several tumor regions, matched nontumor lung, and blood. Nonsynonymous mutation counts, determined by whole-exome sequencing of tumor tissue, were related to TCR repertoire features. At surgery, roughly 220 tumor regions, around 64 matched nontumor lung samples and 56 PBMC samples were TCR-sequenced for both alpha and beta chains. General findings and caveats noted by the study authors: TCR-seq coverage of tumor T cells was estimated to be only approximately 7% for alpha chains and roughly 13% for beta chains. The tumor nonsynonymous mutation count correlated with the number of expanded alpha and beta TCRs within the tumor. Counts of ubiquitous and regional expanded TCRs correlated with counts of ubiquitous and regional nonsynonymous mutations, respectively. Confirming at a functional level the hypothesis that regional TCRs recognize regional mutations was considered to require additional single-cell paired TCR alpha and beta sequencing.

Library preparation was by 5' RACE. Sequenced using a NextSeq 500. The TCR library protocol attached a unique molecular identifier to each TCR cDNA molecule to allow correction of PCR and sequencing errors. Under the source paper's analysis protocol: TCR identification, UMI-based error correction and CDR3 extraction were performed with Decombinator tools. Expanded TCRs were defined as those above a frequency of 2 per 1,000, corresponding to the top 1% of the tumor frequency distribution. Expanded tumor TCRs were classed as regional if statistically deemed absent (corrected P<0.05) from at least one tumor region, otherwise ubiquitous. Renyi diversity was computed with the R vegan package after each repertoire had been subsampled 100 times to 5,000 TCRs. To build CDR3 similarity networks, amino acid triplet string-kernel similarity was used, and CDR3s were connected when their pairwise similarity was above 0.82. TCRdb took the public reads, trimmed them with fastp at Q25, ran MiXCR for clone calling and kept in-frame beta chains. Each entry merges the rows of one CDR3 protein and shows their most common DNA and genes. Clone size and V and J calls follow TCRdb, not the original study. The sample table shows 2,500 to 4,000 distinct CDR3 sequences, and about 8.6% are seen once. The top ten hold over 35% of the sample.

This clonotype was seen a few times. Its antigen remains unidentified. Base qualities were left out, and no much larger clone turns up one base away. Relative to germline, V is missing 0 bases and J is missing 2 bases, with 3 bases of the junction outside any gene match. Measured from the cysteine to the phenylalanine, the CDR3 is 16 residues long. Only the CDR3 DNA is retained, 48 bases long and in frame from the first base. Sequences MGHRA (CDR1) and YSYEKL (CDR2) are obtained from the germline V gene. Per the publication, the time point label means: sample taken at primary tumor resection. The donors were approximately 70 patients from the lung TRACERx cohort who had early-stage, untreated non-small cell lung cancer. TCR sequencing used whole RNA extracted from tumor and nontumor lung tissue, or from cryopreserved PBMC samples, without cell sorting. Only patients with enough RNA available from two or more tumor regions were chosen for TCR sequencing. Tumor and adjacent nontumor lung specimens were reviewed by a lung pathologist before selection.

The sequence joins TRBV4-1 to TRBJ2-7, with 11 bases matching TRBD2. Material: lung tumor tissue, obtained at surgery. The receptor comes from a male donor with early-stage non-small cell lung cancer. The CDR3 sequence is CASSQDETSGAYEQYF. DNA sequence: TGCGCCAGCAGCCAAGACGAGACTAGCGGGGCCTACGAGCAGTACTTC.